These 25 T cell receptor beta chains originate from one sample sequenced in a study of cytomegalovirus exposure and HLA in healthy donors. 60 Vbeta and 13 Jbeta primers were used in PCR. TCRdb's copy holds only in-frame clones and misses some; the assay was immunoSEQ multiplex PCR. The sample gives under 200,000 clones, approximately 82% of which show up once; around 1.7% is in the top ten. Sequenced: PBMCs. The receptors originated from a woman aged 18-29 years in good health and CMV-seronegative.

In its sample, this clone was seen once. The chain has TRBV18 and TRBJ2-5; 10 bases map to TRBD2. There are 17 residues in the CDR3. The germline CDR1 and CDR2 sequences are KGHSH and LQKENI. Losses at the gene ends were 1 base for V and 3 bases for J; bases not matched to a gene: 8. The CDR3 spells CASSPRTSGTTEETQYF. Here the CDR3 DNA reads TGTGCCAGCTCACCACGCACTAGCGGGACCACGGAAGAGACCCAGTACTTC.

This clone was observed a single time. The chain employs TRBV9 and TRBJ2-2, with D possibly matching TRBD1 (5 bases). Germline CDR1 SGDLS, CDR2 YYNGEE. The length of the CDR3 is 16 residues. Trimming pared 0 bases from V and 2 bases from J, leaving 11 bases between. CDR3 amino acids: CASSVGYRPNTGELFF. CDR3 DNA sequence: TGTGCCAGCAGCGTAGGTTACAGGCCTAACACCGGGGAGCTGTTTTTT.

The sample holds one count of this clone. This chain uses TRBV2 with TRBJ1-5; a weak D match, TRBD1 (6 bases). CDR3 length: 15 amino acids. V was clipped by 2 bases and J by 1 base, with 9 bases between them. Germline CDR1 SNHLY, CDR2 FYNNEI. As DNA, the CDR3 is TGTGCCAGCAGTGAACTGGGGGCGAGCAATCAGCCCCAGCATTTT. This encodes CASSELGASNQPQHF. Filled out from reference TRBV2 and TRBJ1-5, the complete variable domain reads EPEVTQTPSHQVTQMGQEVILRCVPISNHLYFYWYRQILGQKVEFLVSFYNNEISEKSEIFDDQFSVERPDGSNFTLKIRSTKLEDSAMYFCASSELGASNQPQHFGDGTRLSIL.

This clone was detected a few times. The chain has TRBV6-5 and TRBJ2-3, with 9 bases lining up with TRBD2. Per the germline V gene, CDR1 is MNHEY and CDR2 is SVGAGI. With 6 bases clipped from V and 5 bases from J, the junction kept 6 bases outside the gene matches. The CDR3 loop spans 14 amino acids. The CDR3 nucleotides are TGTGCCAGCAGGATTAGCGGGAGATTAGATACGCAGTATTTT. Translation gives CASRISGRLDTQYF.

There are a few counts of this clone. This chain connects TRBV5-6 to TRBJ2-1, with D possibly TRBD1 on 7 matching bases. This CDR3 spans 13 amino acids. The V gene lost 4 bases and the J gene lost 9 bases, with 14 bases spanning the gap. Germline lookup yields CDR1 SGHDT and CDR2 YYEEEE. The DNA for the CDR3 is TGTGCCAGCAGCCTCAACAGGGGAGGTGAGCAGTTCTTC. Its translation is CASSLNRGGEQFF.

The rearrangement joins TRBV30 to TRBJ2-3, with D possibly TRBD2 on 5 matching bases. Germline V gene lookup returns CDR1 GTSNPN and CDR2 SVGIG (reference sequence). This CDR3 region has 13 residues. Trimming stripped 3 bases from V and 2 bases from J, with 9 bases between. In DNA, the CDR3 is TGTGCCTGGAGCCCCGGGGACACAGATACGCAGTATTTT. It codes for CAWSPGDTDTQYF. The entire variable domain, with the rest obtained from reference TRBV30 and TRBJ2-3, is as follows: SQTIHQWPATLVQPVGSPLSLECTVEGTSNPNLYWYRQAAGRGLQLLFYSVGIGQISSEVPQNLSASRPQDRQFILSSKKLLLSDSGFYLCAWSPGDTDTQYFGPGTRLTVL.

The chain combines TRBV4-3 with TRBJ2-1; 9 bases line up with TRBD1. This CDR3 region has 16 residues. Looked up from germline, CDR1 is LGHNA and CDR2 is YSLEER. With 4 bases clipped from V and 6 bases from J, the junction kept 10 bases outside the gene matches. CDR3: CASSPSGTGWGNEQFF. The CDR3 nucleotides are TGCGCCAGCAGCCCATCTGGGACAGGGTGGGGCAATGAGCAGTTCTTC.

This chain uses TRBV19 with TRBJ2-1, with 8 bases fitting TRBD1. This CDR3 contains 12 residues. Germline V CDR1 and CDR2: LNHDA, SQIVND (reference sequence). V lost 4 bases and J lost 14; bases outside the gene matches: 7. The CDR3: CASSSQGASEFF. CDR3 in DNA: TGTGCCAGTAGTAGCCAGGGGGCTTCAGAGTTCTTC.

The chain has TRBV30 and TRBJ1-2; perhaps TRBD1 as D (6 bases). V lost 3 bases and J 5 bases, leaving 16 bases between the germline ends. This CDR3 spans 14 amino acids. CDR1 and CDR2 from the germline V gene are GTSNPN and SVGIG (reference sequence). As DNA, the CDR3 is TGTGCCTGGAGGGCACAGGGCCGACAGTATGGCTACACCTTC. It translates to CAWRAQGRQYGYTF.

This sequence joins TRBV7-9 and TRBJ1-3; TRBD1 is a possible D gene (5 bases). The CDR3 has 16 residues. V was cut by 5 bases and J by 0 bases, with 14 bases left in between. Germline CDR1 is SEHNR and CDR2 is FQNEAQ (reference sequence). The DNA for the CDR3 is TGTGCCAGCAGCATCCTGACAGCCGACTCTGGAAACACCATATATTTT. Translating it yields CASSILTADSGNTIYF.

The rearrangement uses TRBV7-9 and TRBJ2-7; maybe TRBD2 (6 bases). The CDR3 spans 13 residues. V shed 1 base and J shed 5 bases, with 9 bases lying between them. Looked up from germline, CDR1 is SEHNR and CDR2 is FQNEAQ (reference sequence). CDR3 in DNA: TGTGCCAGCAGCTTAGGTGCTAGCGACGAGCAGTACTTC. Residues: CASSLGASDEQYF.

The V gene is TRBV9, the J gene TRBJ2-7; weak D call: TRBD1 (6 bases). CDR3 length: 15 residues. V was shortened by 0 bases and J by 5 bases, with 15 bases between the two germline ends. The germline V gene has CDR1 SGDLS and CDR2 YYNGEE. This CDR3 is CASSVAPGVVHEQYF. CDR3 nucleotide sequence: TGTGCCAGCAGCGTAGCCCCAGGGGTTGTTCACGAGCAGTACTTC. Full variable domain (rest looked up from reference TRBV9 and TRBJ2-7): DSGVTQTPKHLITATGQRVTLRCSPRSGDLSVYWYQQSLDQGLQFLIQYYNGEERAKGNILERFSAQQFPDLHSELNLSSLELGDSALYFCASSVAPGVVHEQYFGPGTRLTVT.

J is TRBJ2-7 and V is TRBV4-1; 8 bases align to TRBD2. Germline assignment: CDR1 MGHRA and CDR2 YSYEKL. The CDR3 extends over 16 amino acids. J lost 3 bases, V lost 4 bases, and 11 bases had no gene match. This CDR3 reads CASSRRLASENYEQYF. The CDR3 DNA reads TGCGCCAGCAGCCGGCGACTAGCGTCCGAGAACTACGAGCAGTACTTC.

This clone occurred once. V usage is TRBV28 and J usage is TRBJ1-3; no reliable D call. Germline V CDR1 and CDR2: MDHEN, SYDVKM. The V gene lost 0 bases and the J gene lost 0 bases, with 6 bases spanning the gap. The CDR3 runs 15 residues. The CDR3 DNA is TGTGCCAGCAGTTTATGGGGCTCCTCTGGAAACACCATATATTTT. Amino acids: CASSLWGSSGNTIYF. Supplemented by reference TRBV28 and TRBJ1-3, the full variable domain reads DVKVTQSSRYLVKRTGEKVFLECVQDMDHENMFWYRQDPGLGLRLIYFSYDVKMKEKGDIPEGYSVSREKKERFSLILESASTNQTSMYLCASSLWGSSGNTIYFGEGSWLTVV.

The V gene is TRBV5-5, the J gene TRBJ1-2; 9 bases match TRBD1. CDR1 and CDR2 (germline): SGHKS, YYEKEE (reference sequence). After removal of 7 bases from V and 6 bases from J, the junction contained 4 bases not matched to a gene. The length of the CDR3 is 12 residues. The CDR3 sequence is CASSGDRDGYTF. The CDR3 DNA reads TGTGCCAGCTCCGGGGACAGGGATGGCTACACCTTC.

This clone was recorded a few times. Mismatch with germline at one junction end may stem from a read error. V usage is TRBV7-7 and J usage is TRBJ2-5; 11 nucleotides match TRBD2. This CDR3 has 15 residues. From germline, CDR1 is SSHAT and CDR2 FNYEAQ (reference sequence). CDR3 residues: CASSRGLAAQETQYF. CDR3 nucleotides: TGTGCTAGCAGCCGGGGACTAGCGGCACAAGAGACCCAGTACTTC. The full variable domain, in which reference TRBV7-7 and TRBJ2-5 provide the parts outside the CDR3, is GAGVSQSPRYKVTKRGQDVTLRCDPISSHATLYWYQQALGQGPEFLTYFNYEAQPDKSGLPSDRFSAERPEGSISTLTIQRTEQRDSAMYRCASSRGLAAQETQYFGPGTRLLVL.

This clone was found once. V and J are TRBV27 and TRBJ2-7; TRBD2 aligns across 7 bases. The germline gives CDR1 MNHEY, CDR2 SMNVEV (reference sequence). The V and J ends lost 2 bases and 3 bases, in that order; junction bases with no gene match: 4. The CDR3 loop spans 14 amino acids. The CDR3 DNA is TGTGCCAGCAGTTTAGCGGGGGACCACTACGAGCAGTACGTC. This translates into CASSLAGDHYEQYV.

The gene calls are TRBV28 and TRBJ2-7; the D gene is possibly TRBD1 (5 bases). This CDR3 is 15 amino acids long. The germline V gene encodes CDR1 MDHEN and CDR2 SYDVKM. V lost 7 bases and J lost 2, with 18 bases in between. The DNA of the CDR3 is TGTGCCAGCAAAAGGGATGACAGTTGGACCTACGAGCAGTACTTC. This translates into CASKRDDSWTYEQYF. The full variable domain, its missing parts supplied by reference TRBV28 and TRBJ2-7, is DVKVTQSSRYLVKRTGEKVFLECVQDMDHENMFWYRQDPGLGLRLIYFSYDVKMKEKGDIPEGYSVSREKKERFSLILESASTNQTSMYLCASKRDDSWTYEQYFGPGTRLTVT.

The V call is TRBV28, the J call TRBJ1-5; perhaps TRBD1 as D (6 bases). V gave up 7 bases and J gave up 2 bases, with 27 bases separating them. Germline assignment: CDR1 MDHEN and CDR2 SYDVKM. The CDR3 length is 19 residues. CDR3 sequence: CASKIVGGASTYGNQPQHF. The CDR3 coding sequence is TGTGCCAGCAAAATAGTCGGGGGGGCGAGCACGTATGGCAATCAGCCCCAGCATTTT.

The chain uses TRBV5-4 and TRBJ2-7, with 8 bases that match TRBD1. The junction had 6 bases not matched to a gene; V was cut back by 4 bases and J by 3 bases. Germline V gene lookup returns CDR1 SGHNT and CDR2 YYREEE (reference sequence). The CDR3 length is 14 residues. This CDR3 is CASSPGTGNYEQYF. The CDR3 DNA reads TGTGCCAGCAGCCCCGGGACAGGTAACTACGAGCAGTACTTC.

The CDR3 DNA reads as TGTGCCAGCAGCGTAGCTGGACAGGGGGTAAACGAGCAGTACTTC. Protein: CASSVAGQGVNEQYF. The J gene is TRBJ2-7, the V gene TRBV9; 10 bases match TRBD1. The germline gives CDR1 SGDLS, CDR2 YYNGEE. The CDR3 extends over 15 amino acids. The J segment lost 5 bases and the V segment lost 0 bases, leaving 5 bases of the junction unmatched.

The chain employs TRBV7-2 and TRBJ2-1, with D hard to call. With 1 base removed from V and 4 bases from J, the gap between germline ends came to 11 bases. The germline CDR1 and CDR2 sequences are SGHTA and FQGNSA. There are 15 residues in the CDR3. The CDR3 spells CASSLENFKYNEQFF. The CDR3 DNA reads TGTGCCAGCAGCTTAGAAAATTTTAAATACAATGAGCAGTTCTTC.

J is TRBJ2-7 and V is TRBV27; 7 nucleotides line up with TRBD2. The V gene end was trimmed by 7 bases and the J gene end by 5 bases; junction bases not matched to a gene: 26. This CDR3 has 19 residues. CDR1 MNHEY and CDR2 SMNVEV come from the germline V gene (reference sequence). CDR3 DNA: TGTGCCAGCATTAAAGCGGGACGTCCGCTAATAAATCCGTCCCACGAGCAGTACGTC. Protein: CASIKAGRPLINPSHEQYV.

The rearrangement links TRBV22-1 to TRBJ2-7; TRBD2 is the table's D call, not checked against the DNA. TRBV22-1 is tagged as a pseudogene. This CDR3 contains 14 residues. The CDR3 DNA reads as TGTCCTGGGAGCGCACGGAGCCGCCCCTACGAGCAGTACGTC. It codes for CPGSARSRPYEQYV.

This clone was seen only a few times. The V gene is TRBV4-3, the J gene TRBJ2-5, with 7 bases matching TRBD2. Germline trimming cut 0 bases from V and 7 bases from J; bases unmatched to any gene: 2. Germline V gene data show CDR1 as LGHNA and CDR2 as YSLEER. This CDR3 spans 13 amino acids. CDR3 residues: CASSQDQRGTQYF. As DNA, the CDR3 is TGCGCCAGCAGCCAAGACCAGCGGGGGACCCAGTACTTC.